This T cell receptor (beta chain) was documented in a study of T-cell memory formation after mild COVID-19. Study at large: The two donors had largely donor-specific TCR clusters.

The germline V gene encodes CDR1 LGHNT and CDR2 FRNRAP. CDR3 size: 16 residues. Trimming took off 0 bases at V and 1 base at J, with 9 bases between the two ends. TCRdb passed the 5' RACE reads through MiXCR, listing each CDR3 protein once. The sample contains about 340,000 distinct CDR3 sequences, 10% to 15% of which appear only once. Study-wide results and caveats: Day 15 to 85 contracting clones showed balanced CD4/CD8; day 15 to 37 expanders favored CD4+. Cross-reactive memory seemingly joined, as some responding clones were found in pre-infection memory. Mainly in CM and EM were contracting CD4+ clones; CD8+ were in EMRA.

This clonotype has more than one count but fewer than ten. Antigen: not known. The sample consisted of PBMCs or a T cell subset sorted from them (not recorded which). The chain has TRBV12-5 and TRBJ2-2; D is perhaps TRBD1 (5 bases). The receptor's source is a man aged 18 to 30 who had mild COVID-19 (a few samples of this study predate the infection). Cell type and time point are not known. DNA for the CDR3: TGTGCTAGTGGTTTGGTTGTCAGGGAGAACACCGGGGAGCTGTTTTTT. It specifies CASGLVVRENTGELFF.